This T cell receptor (beta chain) was captured in a study of blood T cell repertoires in COVID-19. In the study overall: Both acute and convalescent COVID-19 samples were obtained from the United States, Italy and Spain. Nucleic acid was either cDNA or gDNA, and it came from T cells, B-cell-depleted T cells, or PBMCs.

The germline V gene has CDR1 SEHNR and CDR2 FQNEAQ (reference sequence). The CDR3 has 13 amino acids. In the original processing: Counts of nucleated cells, estimated from reference gene primer amplification, were obtained. Clones were read by immunoSEQ multiplex PCR, and TCRdb kept only the in-frame ones, dropping some. D and trimming come from the DNA, and the V and J calls and clone size come from that table. The sample carries under 150,000 clones, roughly 85% recorded once. As for this clone: The germline gene is not matched at one end of the junction; a read error may be the cause.

The rearrangement uses TRBV7-9 and TRBJ1-4; D ambiguous. The TCR comes from a woman aged 55 to 70 with COVID-19, enrolled during active disease. Sequencing was performed on peripheral blood. DNA of the CDR3: TGTGCCAGCAGCTCACCAACTGATGAAAAACTGTTTTTT. Amino acids: CASSSPTDEKLFF.